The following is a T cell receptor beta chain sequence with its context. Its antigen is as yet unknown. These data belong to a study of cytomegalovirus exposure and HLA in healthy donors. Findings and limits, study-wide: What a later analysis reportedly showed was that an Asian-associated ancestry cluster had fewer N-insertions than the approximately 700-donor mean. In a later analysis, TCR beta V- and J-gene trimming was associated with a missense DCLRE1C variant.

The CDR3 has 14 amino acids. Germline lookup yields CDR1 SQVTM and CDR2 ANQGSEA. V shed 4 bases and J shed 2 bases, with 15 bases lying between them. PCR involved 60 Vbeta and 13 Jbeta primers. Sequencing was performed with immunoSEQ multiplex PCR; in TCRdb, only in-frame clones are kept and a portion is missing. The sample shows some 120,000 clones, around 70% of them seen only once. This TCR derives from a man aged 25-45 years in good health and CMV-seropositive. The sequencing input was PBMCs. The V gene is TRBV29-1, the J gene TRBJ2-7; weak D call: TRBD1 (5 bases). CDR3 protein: CSVGVLGRTYEQYF. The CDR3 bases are TGCAGCGTTGGAGTGTTGGGGCGGACCTACGAGCAGTACTTC.